These T cell receptor beta chains were read from a single sample in a study of tumor-infiltrating lymphocytes in primary liver carcinoma. Using its own MiXCR run on the multiplex PCR reads, TCRdb lists one record per CDR3 protein. The sample lists roughly 200,000 distinct CDR3 sequences, around four fifths occurring once. The sequencing input was tumor tissue from primary liver carcinoma. The receptors were gathered from a man between 35 and 55 years old with primary liver carcinoma and hepatitis B virus infection. Both conserved end residues are part of each CDR3. D genes are given only for firm matches. Expanded clones are given a class, and other clones once, few, many or no size at all.

TRBV5-5	many	TRBD1	TRBJ2-4	CASSSGGLAKNIQYF	TGTGCCAGCTCATCAGGGGGTTTAGCCAAAAACATTCAGTACTTC
TRBV4-1	NA	NA	TRBJ2-3	CASRHQSDMQYF	TGCGCCAGCAGACACCAGTCAGATATGCAGTATTTT
TRBV4-1	NA	NA	TRBJ2-1	CASSQDRIPSYNKQFF	TGCGCCAGCAGCCAAGATCGGATCCCCTCCTACAATAAGCAGTTCTTC
TRBV29-1	once	NA	TRBJ1-2	CSLPSGAGRLSGYTF	TGCAGCCTCCCAAGCGGGGCAGGAAGGCTTTCTGGCTACACCTTC
TRBV6-5	many	TRBD2	TRBJ2-1	CASSQVGGVVEQFF	TGTGCCAGCAGTCAAGTCGGGGGGGTGGTTGAGCAGTTCTTC
TRBV6-2/TRBV6-3	once	NA	TRBJ2-3	CASSPMREGRRYF	TGTGCCAGCAGCCCCATGCGGGAAGGACGGCGGTATTTT
TRBV29-1	NA	NA	TRBJ2-6	CSVAASGANLLTF	TGCAGCGTTGCGGCCTCTGGCGCCAACCTCCTGACTTTC
TRBV11-1	NA	TRBD1	TRBJ2-7	CASSIGTGLYEHYF	TGTGCCAGCAGCATCGGGACAGGGCTCTACGAACACTATTTC
TRBV5-4	few	TRBD2	TRBJ2-2	CASSLRLAGKNIGELFF	TGTGCCAGCAGCTTGCGGCTAGCGGGAAAGAACATCGGGGAGTTGTTTTTT
TRBV7-2	NA	NA	TRBJ2-5	CASSLNNGKETQYF	TGTGCCAGCAGCTTGAATAACGGGAAAGAGACCCAGTACTTC
TRBV10-2	NA	NA	TRBJ2-5	CANGEWEAQYF	TGCGCCAACGGTGAATGGGAGGCCCAGTACTTC
TRBV6-6	NA	NA	TRBJ1-2	CASIQYTGSYTF	TGTGCCAGCATACAATACACAGGGAGCTACACCTTT
TRBV11-3	NA	TRBD2	TRBJ2-1	CASSLGITGGRNGQFF	TGTGCCAGCAGCTTAGGTATAACGGGAGGGCGAAATGGGCAGTTCTTC
TRBV11-2	NA	NA	TRBJ2-5	CTSSPSSMQGTGQETQYF	TGTACCAGCAGCCCTAGCTCAATGCAGGGTACTGGGCAGGAGACCCAGTACTTC
TRBV29-1	NA	NA	TRBJ2-1	CSLDVAGLYNDQFF	TGCAGCCTTGATGTCGCGGGCCTCTACAATGATCAGTTCTTC
TRBV29-1	NA	NA	TRBJ1-5	CSDVGQTNQPQHF	TGTAGCGATGTCGGACAGACCAATCAGCCCCAGCATTTT
TRBV20-1	NA	NA	TRBJ2-5	CSASSETRYF	TGCAGTGCTAGCTCGGAGACCCGGTACTTC
TRBV9	NA	NA	TRBJ2-1	CASRVQAGARNEQFF	TGTGCCAGCAGGGTCCAAGCTGGAGCACGTAATGAGCAGTTCTTC
TRBV6-6	NA	TRBD1	TRBJ2-6	CASSSRTGNSGPNVLTF	TGTGCCAGCAGTTCCCGGACAGGCAACTCTGGGCCCAACGTCCTGACTTTC
TRBV14	many	NA	TRBJ2-7	CASSLKNRAYEQYF	TGTGCCAGCAGCCTCAAAAACAGGGCCTACGAGCAGTACTTC
TRBV6-6	NA	NA	TRBJ1-2	CASSFLDSNYGYTF	TGTGCCAGCAGTTTCCTGGACAGTAACTATGGCTACACCTTT
TRBV5-8	NA	NA	TRBJ2-2	CASSSALNTRELCF	TGTGCCAGCAGCTCAGCCCTTAACACCAGGGAGCTGTGTTTT
TRBV29-1	NA	TRBD1	TRBJ1-1	CKVAGGWGMNSEAFF	TGCAAGGTTGCAGGGGGCTGGGGGATGAACAGTGAGGCTTTCTTT
TRBV4-2	few	NA	TRBJ2-3	CASSQAQLVADTQYF	TGCGCCAGCAGCCAAGCTCAGCTAGTCGCAGATACGCAGTATTTT
TRBV5-5	NA	TRBD2	TRBJ2-3	CASSQRLAGEDTQYF	TGTGCCAGCAGCCAAAGACTAGCAGGAGAAGATACGCAGTATTTT
TRBV12-3/TRBV12-4	NA	TRBD2	TRBJ2-1	CASTKNTSGLAANEQFF	TGTGCCAGCACCAAAAACACCTCGGGACTAGCGGCCAATGAACAGTTCTTC
TRBV5-5	NA	NA	TRBJ2-3	CASSPGFPTDTQHF	TGTGCCAGCAGCCCAGGGTTTCCCACAGATACGCAACATTTT
TRBV10-3	NA	NA	TRBJ1-2	CAISESTGPSAYGYTF	TGTGCCATCAGTGAGTCAACAGGGCCCTCAGCTTATGGCTACACCTTC
TRBV28	NA	NA	TRBJ1-5	CASMRVSNQPQHF	TGTGCCAGCATGAGGGTAAGCAATCAGCCCCAGCATTTT
TRBV7-9	NA	TRBD2	TRBJ2-7	CASSRTSGDFYEQYF	TGTGCCAGCAGCCGGACTAGCGGGGATTTCTACGAGCAGTACTTC
TRBV6-5	NA	TRBD2	TRBJ2-7	CATSSGLAYEQNF	TGTGCCACCAGTTCCGGACTAGCGTACGAGCAGAACTTC
TRBV6-5	NA	NA	TRBJ2-7	CAGSYRPGHIEQYF	TGTGCCGGCAGTTACCGGCCGGGACATATCGAGCAGTACTTC
TRBV10-1	NA	NA	TRBJ2-1	CASGESARQYNEQFF	TGCGCCAGCGGTGAGTCGGCACGGCAATACAATGAGCAGTTCTTC
TRBV11-2	NA	TRBD2	TRBJ2-5	CASSYRREGRETHYF	TGTGCCAGCAGCTACCGGCGGGAGGGCCGGGAAACCCACTATTTC
TRBV29-1	NA	NA	TRBJ1-1	CSALRQLGDTEAFF	TGCAGCGCCCTCAGACAGCTGGGGGACACCGAAGCTTTCTTT
TRBV4-3	NA	NA	TRBJ2-5	CASSQAASRRALETQYF	TGCGCCAGTAGCCAAGCGGCTAGCAGGAGGGCCCTGGAGACCCAGTACTTC
TRBV10-3	NA	NA	TRBJ2-1	CAMSQTLGYNEQFF	TGTGCCATGTCCCAGACCCTTGGCTACAATGAGCAGTTCTTC
TRBV10-3	NA	NA	TRBJ1-2	CAIGEATGYGYTF	TGTGCCATCGGTGAAGCAACAGGGTATGGCTACACCTTC
TRBV6-6	NA	NA	TRBJ2-7	CASPLDGGTSSYKQYF	TGTGCCAGTCCATTGGATGGCGGAACAAGCTCCTACAAGCAGTACTTC
TRBV6-2/TRBV6-3	NA	NA	TRBJ2-5	CASSPLQAAGETQYF	TGTGCCAGCAGCCCCTTGCAAGCGGCCGGAGAGACCCAGTACTTC
TRBV11-2	NA	NA	TRBJ2-7	CTSRLRWTEENEQYF	TGTACCAGCAGATTACGATGGACAGAGGAGAACGAGCAGTACTTC
TRBV6-5	NA	TRBD2	TRBJ2-2	CATKREGNSGELFF	TGTGCCACAAAGCGGGAGGGGAACAGCGGGGAGCTGTTTTTC
TRBV6-2/TRBV6-3	NA	NA	TRBJ1-1	CASSYSTGPTEAFF	TGTGCTAGCAGTTATTCCACAGGGCCCACTGAAGCTTTCTTT
TRBV29-1	NA	TRBD1	TRBJ2-1	CSDLPGQGSSYNERFF	TGCAGCGATCTCCCGGGACAGGGAAGCTCCTACAATGAGCGGTTCTTC
TRBV7-9	once	NA	TRBJ1-2	CASSRHGLGGCTF	TGTGCCAGCAGCCGCCACGGCCTCGGGGGCTGCACCTTC
TRBV29-1	NA	NA	TRBJ2-1	CSFGTSYWNEEFF	TGCAGCTTCGGAACTAGCTACTGGAATGAGGAGTTCTTC